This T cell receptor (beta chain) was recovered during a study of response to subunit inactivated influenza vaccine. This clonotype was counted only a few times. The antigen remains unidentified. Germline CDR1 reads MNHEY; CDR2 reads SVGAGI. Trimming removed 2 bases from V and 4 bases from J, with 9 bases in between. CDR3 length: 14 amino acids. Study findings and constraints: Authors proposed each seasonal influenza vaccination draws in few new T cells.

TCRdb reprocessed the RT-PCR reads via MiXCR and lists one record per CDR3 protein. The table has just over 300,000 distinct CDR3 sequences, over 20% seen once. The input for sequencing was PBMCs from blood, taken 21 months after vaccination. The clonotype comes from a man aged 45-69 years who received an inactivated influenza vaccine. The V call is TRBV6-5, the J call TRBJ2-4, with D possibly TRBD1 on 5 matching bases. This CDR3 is CASSYAHRKNIQYF. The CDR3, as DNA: TGTGCCAGCAGTTACGCCCACAGGAAAAACATTCAGTACTTC.